This passage covers 22 T cell receptor beta chains from one sample sequenced in a study of beta chain features in type 1 diabetes. Broader study findings: The study found moderately but significantly shorter TCRB CDR3s in all four CD4+ subsets of Type 1 diabetes patients.

Expressed TCRB transcripts were sequenced, since all the RNA that had been isolated was reverse transcribed. Here immunoSEQ multiplex PCR was the method, and the copy in TCRdb shows in-frame clones only, minus some. The sample contains fewer than 110,000 clones, 25% to 35% of which appear only once. Their antigens are not known. Sequenced sample: central memory CD4+ T cells from blood. The receptors stem from a woman between 18 and 30 years old with type 1 diabetes.

The chain employs TRBV4-1 and TRBJ1-5; the D gene is possibly TRBD1 (6 bases). In germline, CDR1 is MGHRA, CDR2 YSYEKL. Trimming removed 5 bases from V and 4 bases from J, with 12 bases in between. This CDR3 spans 14 amino acids. CDR3: CASSEDSRNQPQHF. CDR3 DNA sequence: TGCGCCAGCAGCGAGGACAGCCGGAATCAGCCCCAGCATTTT.

This clone was counted only a few times. The rearrangement uses TRBV6-1 and TRBJ2-3; 9 bases align to TRBD1. The CDR3 covers 17 residues. The V and J ends lost 4 bases and 4 bases, in that order; junction bases with no gene match: 12. CDR1 and CDR2 from the germline V gene are MNHNS and SASEGT. The CDR3 DNA reads as TGTGCCAGCAGTGCGAGTTCACAGGGGGCTCGGTCAGATACGCAGTATTTT. Amino acid sequence: CASSASSQGARSDTQYF.

V usage is TRBV4-2 and J usage is TRBJ2-2; 9 bases match TRBD1. The CDR3 is 16 residues long. The V segment lost 3 bases and the J segment 5 bases; nucleotides outside the gene matches: 7. CDR1 and CDR2 (germline): LGHNA, YNFKEQ. The CDR3 is CASSQSGTGITGELFF. In DNA form, the CDR3 reads TGTGCCAGCAGCCAGTCCGGGACAGGGATTACCGGGGAGCTGTTTTTT.

The rearrangement uses TRBV4-1 and TRBJ1-1, with 9 bases aligning to TRBD1. The CDR3 is 17 amino acids. Germline V gene lookup returns CDR1 MGHRA and CDR2 YSYEKL. Losses at the gene ends were 1 base for V and 7 bases for J; bases not matched to a gene: 13. The CDR3 DNA reads as TGCGCCAGCAGCCAAGGCCGTCCCGGGACAGGGATGAGTGAAGCTTTCTTT. It is translated as CASSQGRPGTGMSEAFF.

J is TRBJ2-1 and V is TRBV7-2; 13 positions match TRBD2. The CDR3 extends over 15 amino acids. In germline, CDR1 is SGHTA, CDR2 FQGNSA. Losses at the gene ends were 5 bases for V and 8 bases for J; bases not matched to a gene: 6. The CDR3 DNA is TGTGCCAGCAGCCCTACTAGCGGGAGGGCCGATGAGCAGTTCTTC. Translating it yields CASSPTSGRADEQFF.

The chain couples TRBV11-1 to TRBJ2-7, with unresolved D. The length of the CDR3 is 11 residues. The germline gives CDR1 SGHAT, CDR2 FQDESV (reference sequence). With 4 bases removed from V and 9 bases from J, the gap between germline ends came to 10 bases. CDR3 bases: TGTGCCAGCAGCTCACGTGGGCCGCAGTACTTC. It yields the protein CASSSRGPQYF.

This clone was observed a few times. The chain uses TRBV11-2 and TRBJ1-1, with D possibly TRBD1 on 5 matching bases. V lost 4 bases and J 1 base, leaving 22 bases between the germline ends. The germline V gene has CDR1 SGHAT and CDR2 FQNNGV. The CDR3 extends over 18 amino acids. The CDR3 spells CASSSSTRGDSQNTEAFF. In DNA, the CDR3 is TGTGCCAGCAGCTCGTCAACTCGGGGGGACTCACAGAACACTGAAGCTTTCTTT.

The table lists this clone with a few counts. This chain joins TRBV2 and TRBJ2-2, with TRBD2 matching over 13 bases. Germline CDR1 and CDR2: SNHLY and FYNNEI. V trimming: 4 bases; J trimming: 7 bases; junction bases outside the gene matches: 6. The CDR3 sequence is 16 residues long. CDR3 bases: TGTGCCAGCAGTGGGACTAGCGGGAGTAGGGTCGGGGAGCTGTTTTTT. As protein: CASSGTSGSRVGELFF.

A few counts support this clone. The rearrangement joins TRBV7-2 to TRBJ2-2; perhaps TRBD1 as D (5 bases). This CDR3 is 15 amino acids long. Germline V lookup: CDR1 SGHTA, CDR2 FQGNSA. V was pared by 6 bases and J by 4 bases, with 15 bases between. The CDR3 DNA follows: TGTGCCAGCAGTCTCGACAGCTATTCCACCGGGGAGCTGTTTTTT. Amino acid sequence: CASSLDSYSTGELFF. Full variable domain (missing parts from reference TRBV7-2 and TRBJ2-2): GAGVSQSPSNKVTEKGKDVELRCDPISGHTALYWYRQSLGQGLEFLIYFQGNSAPDKSGLPSDRFSAERTGGSVSTLTIQRTQQEDSAVYLCASSLDSYSTGELFFGEGSRLTVL.

The chain combines TRBV19 with TRBJ1-5, with D uncertain. The germline V and J ends were trimmed by 3 bases and 2 bases, with 5 bases remaining between them. Germline CDR1 is LNHDA and CDR2 is SQIVND (reference sequence). This CDR3 has 13 amino acids. The CDR3 region is CASSIGGNQPQHF. Here the CDR3 DNA reads TGTGCCAGTAGTATCGGGGGCAATCAGCCCCAGCATTTT.

This clone occurred many times. The chain employs TRBV5-1 and TRBJ2-7; weak D call: TRBD1 (5 bases). Trimming removed 0 bases at V and 6 bases at J, with 10 bases between. From germline, CDR1 is SGHRS and CDR2 YFSETQ. The CDR3 loop spans 13 amino acids. DNA for the CDR3: TGCGCCAGCAGCTTGGTGGACAACAGCGAGCAGTACTTC. It encodes CASSLVDNSEQYF.

The chain uses TRBV7-9 and TRBJ2-7, with a weak D call TRBD2 (5 bases). The CDR3 sequence is 14 residues long. CDR1 SEHNR and CDR2 FQNEAQ come from the germline V gene (reference sequence). V lost 3 bases to trimming and J lost 3 bases, with 12 bases between them. CDR3: CASSLAGFLYEQYF. CDR3 DNA: TGTGCCAGCAGCTTGGCGGGTTTCCTCTACGAGCAGTACTTC.

A word on this clone: The sample carries other DNA sequences with the same CDR3. The J gene is TRBJ2-7, the V gene TRBV7-2; the match to TRBD1 covers 8 bases. Per the germline V gene, CDR1 is SGHTA and CDR2 is FQGNSA. CDR3 length equals 14 residues. The trim removed 2 bases at V and 4 bases at J, leaving 4 bases unmatched. CDR3 coding DNA: TGTGCCAGCAGCTTACGACAGGGGTGGTACGAGCAGTACTTC. Its translation is CASSLRQGWYEQYF.

The chain combines TRBV2 with TRBJ1-1; TRBD1 might be the D (5 bases). The CDR3 is 15 residues long. Germline V lookup: CDR1 SNHLY, CDR2 FYNNEI. The ends were cut back, 4 bases at V and 1 base at J, with 13 bases in the middle. In DNA, the CDR3 is TGTGCCAGCAGTGGTCTGCGGGGCCCGAACACTGAAGCTTTCTTT. Protein: CASSGLRGPNTEAFF.

The chain links TRBV5-1 to TRBJ2-7; the match to TRBD2 covers 8 bases. V was clipped by 3 bases and J by 7 bases; unmatched bases: 3. The CDR3 loop spans 12 amino acids. Germline V lookup: CDR1 SGHRS, CDR2 YFSETQ. DNA for the CDR3: TGCGCCAGCAGCTGGCGGGGGGCGGAGCAGTACTTC. Its translation is CASSWRGAEQYF.

The chain has TRBV6-6 and TRBJ2-7; 13 bases agree with TRBD2. CDR1 is MNHNY, CDR2 SVGAGI, per germline (reference sequence). The CDR3 spans 15 residues. J was trimmed by 7 bases and V by 6 bases; bases with no gene match: 9. The chain's CDR3 is CASSLGLAGVREQYF. CDR3 coding DNA: TGTGCCAGCAGCCTCGGACTAGCGGGAGTCCGGGAGCAGTACTTC.

The CDR3 spells CASSPGQGSGLNTEAFF. CDR3 sequence (DNA): TGTGCCAGCAGCCCCGGACAGGGAAGCGGCCTGAACACTGAAGCTTTCTTT. J is TRBJ1-1 and V is TRBV7-9; TRBD1 agrees at 8 bases. Trimming removed 5 bases from V and 0 bases from J; junction bases left unmatched: 11. The CDR3 totals 17 residues. Looked up from germline, CDR1 is SEHNR and CDR2 is FQNEAQ (reference sequence).

On this clone: One end of the junction varies from germline; a read error may be responsible. The V call is TRBV6-6, the J call TRBJ2-1, with 8 nucleotides matching TRBD2. The CDR3 is made up of 14 amino acids. Germline CDR1 reads MNHNY; CDR2 reads SVGAGI (reference sequence). CDR3 DNA sequence: TGTGCCATCAGTGAGTCTAGCGGGTACAATGAGCAGTTCTTC. Residues: CAISESSGYNEQFF.

This clone appeared a few times. This chain uses TRBV19 with TRBJ1-2, with 8 bases lining up with TRBD1. The CDR3 sequence is 15 residues long. V dropped 3 bases and J dropped 6; count of bases not matched to a gene: 9. The V gene's germline CDR1 is LNHDA and CDR2 SQIVND (reference sequence). CDR3 in amino acids: CASSILQGGMDGYTF. DNA for the CDR3: TGTGCCAGTAGTATCCTACAGGGGGGAATGGATGGCTACACCTTC.

The chain has TRBV19 and TRBJ2-7; D not certain. With 6 bases removed from V and 2 bases from J, the gap between germline ends came to 14 bases. Germline V lookup: CDR1 LNHDA, CDR2 SQIVND (reference sequence). This CDR3 comprises 14 residues. The CDR3 sequence is CASSLINEPYEQYF. The CDR3 DNA reads TGTGCCAGTAGCCTCATTAACGAGCCCTACGAGCAGTACTTC.

V gene TRBV9 combines with J gene TRBJ2-3; 7 nucleotides align to TRBD2. The CDR3 has 17 residues. CDR1 is SGDLS, CDR2 YYNGEE, per germline. Trimming cost V 2 bases and J 2 bases; bases outside gene matches: 11. The CDR3 sequence is CASSVMGGGGYTDTQYF. CDR3 nucleotides: TGTGCCAGCAGCGTGATGGGGGGGGGAGGGTACACAGATACGCAGTATTTT.

To note about this clone: The same CDR3 is also encoded by other DNA sequences in this sample. The chain couples TRBV5-1 to TRBJ1-4, with a possible D match to TRBD1 (6 bases). CDR3 length equals 14 residues. CDR1 SGHRS and CDR2 YFSETQ come from the germline V gene. V was shortened by 0 bases and J by 5 bases, with 8 bases between the two germline ends. The CDR3 DNA reads as TGCGCCAGCAGCTTGGGCCAGGGGAATGAAAAACTGTTTTTT. Translation: CASSLGQGNEKLFF. The entire variable domain, with the rest obtained from reference TRBV5-1 and TRBJ1-4, is as follows: KAGVTQTPRYLIKTRGQQVTLSCSPISGHRSVSWYQQTPGQGLQFLFEYFSETQRNKGNFPGRFSGRQFSNSRSEMNVSTLELGDSALYLCASSLGQGNEKLFFGSGTQLSVL.